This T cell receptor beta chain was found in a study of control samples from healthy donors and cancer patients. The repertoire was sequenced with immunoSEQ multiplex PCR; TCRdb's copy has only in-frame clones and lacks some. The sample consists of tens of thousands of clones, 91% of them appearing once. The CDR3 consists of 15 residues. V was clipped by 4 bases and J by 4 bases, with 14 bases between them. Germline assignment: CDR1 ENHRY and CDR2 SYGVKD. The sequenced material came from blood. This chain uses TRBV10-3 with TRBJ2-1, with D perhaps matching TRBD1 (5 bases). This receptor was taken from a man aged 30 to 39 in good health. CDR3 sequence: CAISGQLKEYNEQFF. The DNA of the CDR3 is TGTGCCATCAGTGGACAGCTAAAAGAATACAATGAGCAGTTCTTC.